The sequence of this T cell receptor beta chain was determined in a study of T cells after yellow fever vaccination. Via MiXCR, TCRdb re-called the 5' RACE reads, giving one row per CDR3 protein. Here the sample spans about 340,000 distinct CDR3 sequences, around 12% being singletons. This CDR3 is 14 amino acids long. Germline CDR1 reads KGHSH; CDR2 reads LQKENI. The germline V and J ends were trimmed by 2 bases and 1 base, with 8 bases remaining between them. The sequenced sample was CD4+ T cells sorted from PBMCs, obtained 15 days after the yellow fever booster vaccination. The clonotype originates from a man aged 18 to 30 who received the YFV17D yellow fever vaccine. The chain couples TRBV18 to TRBJ2-5, with a tentative D call TRBD1 (5 bases). This CDR3 is CASSPGAFQETQYF. The DNA for the CDR3 is TGTGCCAGCTCACCAGGGGCTTTCCAAGAGACCCAGTACTTC.